This TCR beta chain was identified during a study of monozygotic twins with inflammatory bowel disease. The authors ran two nested PCRs of about 17 and 10 cycles on TCRalpha and TCRbeta cDNA. TCRdb reprocessed the 5' RACE reads, keeping one entry per CDR3 protein, no DNA. Across fewer than 350,000 distinct CDR3 sequences, the top ten clones capture over 2% of the sample. The germline V gene encodes CDR1 DFQATT and CDR2 SNEGSKA (reference sequence). CDR3 length equals 16 residues. This TCR was recovered from a human donor with ulcerative colitis or Crohn's disease, or a healthy co-twin of an affected twin (not recorded which). Sequenced input: blood. V usage is TRBV20-1 and J usage is TRBJ2-1; with no DNA, the TCRdb D assignment of TRBD2 cannot be verified. The CDR3 is CSARLRLGRVGNEQFF.